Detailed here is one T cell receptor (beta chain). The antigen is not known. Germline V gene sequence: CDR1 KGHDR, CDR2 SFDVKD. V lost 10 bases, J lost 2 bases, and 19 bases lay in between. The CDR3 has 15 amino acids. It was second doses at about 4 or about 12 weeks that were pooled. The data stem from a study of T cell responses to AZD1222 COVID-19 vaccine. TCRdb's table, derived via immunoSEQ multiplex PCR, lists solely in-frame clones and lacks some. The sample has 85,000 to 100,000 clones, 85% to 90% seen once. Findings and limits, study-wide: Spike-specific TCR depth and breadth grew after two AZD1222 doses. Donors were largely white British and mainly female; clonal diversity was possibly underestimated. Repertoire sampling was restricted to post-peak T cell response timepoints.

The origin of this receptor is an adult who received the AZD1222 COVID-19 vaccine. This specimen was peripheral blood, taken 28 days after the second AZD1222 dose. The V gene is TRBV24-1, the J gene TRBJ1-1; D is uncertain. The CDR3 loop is CATRGFREKNTEAFF. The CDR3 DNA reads TGTGCCACGCGAGGGTTTAGGGAAAAAAACACTGAAGCTTTCTTT.